This is a list of T cell receptor beta chains from one sample in a study of tumor and adjacent non-tumor tissue in lung cancer. From the multiplex PCR reads, TCRdb called clonotypes with MiXCR, one entry per CDR3 protein. Here the sample spans approximately 70,000 distinct CDR3 sequences, 55% to 85% being singletons. Sequencing input: lung tumor tissue. Source of these receptors: a man aged 55 to 70 with non-small cell lung cancer. Both conserved end residues are trimmed from each CDR3. Fields, in order: V gene, CDR3 length, clone size, CDR3 protein. A clone size is listed for some rows: how often the clone was seen (once, few, many), or a class if it is expanded.

TRBV7-9	12	.	ASSSIPGSYEQY
TRBV18	13	.	ARSPRQGRGQPQH
TRBV20-1	11	.	STSDLPYNEQF
TRBV24-1	12	many	AAIWTGLNQPQH
TRBV28	12	.	ARSPSGAYYEQL
TRBV6-1	12	.	AGSEDRGGYGYI
TRBV6-1	13	.	VSSVGLAGDQPHH
TRBV30	12	.	AWNPLGGNQPHH
TRBV11-3	14	.	ANNSGLADSTDMQY
TRBV28	13	.	AIRLSGKGLDGYT
TRBV12-3/TRBV12-4	15	.	ANSSYTLAGFTDTQY
TRBV20-1	11	.	SARRLALETLY
TRBV20-1	12	.	SARPKSHYNERI
TRBV20-1	15	many	SATPGTSGFGTDTQY
TRBV11-2	12	.	ASSLPAGLNEQF
TRBV28	11	few	ASSFGQSTGAF
TRBV11-1	13	.	ASSHGIGFAETQY
TRBV6-1	11	.	VSSTTEYNEQF
TRBV12-3/TRBV12-4	10	.	ANCLLSDTQY
TRBV29-1	11	.	SVLLRGSYGYT
TRBV20-1	14	.	SATPPPSGGIDTQY
TRBV20-1	12	.	SARDGQNHKPRH
TRBV6-1	13	once	ASSDYSLSGKNIY
TRBV12-3/TRBV12-4	11	many	ASRPRAWETQY
TRBV7-9	15	.	ASNLLVLSDGTYEQY
TRBV6-1	11	.	TSRRAGGWPQH
TRBV20-1	13	.	SARDPWTSQETQY
TRBV11-1	11	many	ASSLAPGDEAL
TRBV6-2/TRBV6-3	11	.	AISKLVLYEQY
TRBV29-1	13	.	SVEDSISRIYEQY
TRBV5-4	14	.	PSTTGTSGYQETQY
TRBV29-1	10	.	SGRFNGGEVF
TRBV20-1	10	.	SDMGPNNKQF
TRBV20-1	9	.	NVAGNTEAF
TRBV30	16	.	AWRGGAPKNFGSYGYT
TRBV11-2	11	.	PSSVVGKAGAF
TRBV28	15	.	ASNLPGLARTTGEQF
TRBV28	14	many	ASSSGLAGPTSEQY
TRBV3-1	11	.	ANSQGNFYEQY